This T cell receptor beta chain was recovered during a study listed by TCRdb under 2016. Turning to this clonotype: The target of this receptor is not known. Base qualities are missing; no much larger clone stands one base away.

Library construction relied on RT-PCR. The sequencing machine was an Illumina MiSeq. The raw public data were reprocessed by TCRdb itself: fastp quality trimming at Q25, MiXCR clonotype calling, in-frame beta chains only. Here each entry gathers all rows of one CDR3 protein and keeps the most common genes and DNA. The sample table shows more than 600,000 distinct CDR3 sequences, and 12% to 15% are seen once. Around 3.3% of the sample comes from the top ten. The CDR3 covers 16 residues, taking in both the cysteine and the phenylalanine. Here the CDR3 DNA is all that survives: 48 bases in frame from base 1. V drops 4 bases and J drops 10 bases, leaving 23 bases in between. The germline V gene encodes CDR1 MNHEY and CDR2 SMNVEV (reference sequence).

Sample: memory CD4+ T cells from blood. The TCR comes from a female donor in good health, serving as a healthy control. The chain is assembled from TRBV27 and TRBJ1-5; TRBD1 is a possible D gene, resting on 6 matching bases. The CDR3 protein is CASSSYRAGGLGPQHF. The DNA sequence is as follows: TGTGCCAGCAGTTCTTACAGGGCGGGCGGTTTAGGACCCCAGCATTTT.